Listed here are 21 T cell receptor beta chains from one sample, sequenced in a study of cytomegalovirus exposure and HLA in healthy donors (dated by TCRdb to about 2017). The library was made by the immunoSEQ multiplex PCR assay. A mixture of 60 forward primers for TCR Vbeta segments and 13 reverse primers for TCR Jbeta segments was used in the multiplex PCR. What TCRdb holds here is the immuneACCESS table cut down to in-frame rearrangements. Part of the clones is not present; checked against another copy, under half of the missing clones reflect an unresolved V gene, and the others are unexplained. Counted in this sample were fewer than 250,000 clones; roughly four fifths of them appeared once. Jointly, the top ten make up 2.5% to 3.5% of the sample. The sequencing sample was made of PBMCs. Receptors originate from a woman in her twenties or thirties in good health and CMV-seropositive.

This chain connects TRBV19 to TRBJ2-1; TRBD2 agrees at 10 bases. With 6 bases clipped from V and 1 base from J, the junction kept 3 bases outside the gene matches. Germline V gene data show CDR1 as LNHDA and CDR2 as SQIVND (reference sequence). The CDR3 runs 15 residues. The CDR3 nucleotides read TGTGCCAGTAGGGTGACTAGCGGGTCCTACAATGAGCAGTTCTTC. Translated: CASRVTSGSYNEQFF.

This chain links TRBV6-6 with TRBJ2-7, with D perhaps TRBD2 (5 bases). V lost 3 bases and J lost 7, with 7 bases in between. The CDR3 spans 11 residues. Germline values: CDR1 MNHNY, CDR2 SVGAGI (reference sequence). CDR3 nucleotides: TGTGCCAGCAGTTATTGGGAGGAGCAGTACTTC. This codes for CASSYWEEQYF.

This chain links TRBV6-5 with TRBJ2-7, with 7 bases matching TRBD1. The germline gives CDR1 MNHEY, CDR2 SVGAGI. V was clipped by 6 bases and J by 3 bases; unmatched bases: 5. This CDR3 spans 13 amino acids. CDR3 nucleotides: TGTGCCAGCAGCCGGGACAGAAGCTACGAGCAGTACTTC. It encodes CASSRDRSYEQYF.

The chain joins TRBV10-3 to TRBJ1-4, with no clear D. The CDR3 loop spans 9 amino acids. Trimming stripped 8 bases from V and 8 bases from J, with 3 bases between. Per the germline V gene, CDR1 is ENHRY and CDR2 is SYGVKD. DNA of the CDR3: TGTGCCATCTCGGAAAAACTGTTTTTT. Translating gives CAISEKLFF.

This chain links TRBV5-6 with TRBJ2-7; TRBD2 agrees at 14 bases. Per the germline V gene, CDR1 is SGHDT and CDR2 is YYEEEE. The CDR3 has 16 residues. V gave up 4 bases and J gave up 7 bases; unmatched junction bases: 10. The CDR3 sequence: CASSLRTSGRPGEQYF. CDR3 coding DNA: TGTGCCAGCAGCCTCAGGACTAGCGGGAGGCCAGGGGAGCAGTACTTC.

The V gene is TRBV4-1, the J gene TRBJ2-5; 15 nucleotides align to TRBD2. The DNA end is more similar to TRBJ2-7, so the J call may be wrong. Germline CDR1 is MGHRA and CDR2 is YSYEKL. The CDR3 covers 15 residues. The CDR3 protein is CASSQGTSGRDEQYF. DNA for the CDR3: TGCGCCAGCAGCCAAGGGACTAGCGGGAGGGACGAGCAGTACTTC.

The chain uses TRBV5-6 and TRBJ2-3; 7 bases are a match to TRBD2. This CDR3 is built from 16 residues. From germline, CDR1 is SGHDT and CDR2 YYEEEE. V was clipped by 0 bases and J by 2 bases; unmatched bases: 6. Here the CDR3 DNA reads TGTGCCAGCAGCTTGGAGGGAGGGCCCCCCACAGATACGCAGTATTTT. It yields the protein CASSLEGGPPTDTQYF.

This chain uses TRBV6-5 with TRBJ2-3; D may be TRBD1 (5 bases). This CDR3 region has 13 residues. Germline-derived CDR1 and CDR2 are MNHEY and SVGAGI. Trimming pared 5 bases from V and 4 bases from J, leaving 10 bases between. CDR3 protein: CASSGQGPDTQYF. CDR3 DNA sequence: TGTGCCAGCAGTGGTCAGGGCCCAGATACGCAGTATTTT.

This chain links TRBV15 with TRBJ1-1, with 8 bases identical to TRBD1. J gave up 3 bases and V 5 bases, and 5 bases lay outside the gene matches. Germline lookup yields CDR1 LNHNV and CDR2 YYDKDF (reference sequence). The CDR3 runs to 14 residues. The CDR3 bases are TGTGCCACCAGCCCTCAGGGGGCGGACACTGAAGCTTTCTTT. Translated: CATSPQGADTEAFF. Full variable domain (outside the CDR3, taken from reference TRBV15 and TRBJ1-1): DAMVIQNPRYQVTQFGKPVTLSCSQTLNHNVMYWYQQKSSQAPKLLFHYYDKDFNNEADTPDNFQSRRPNTSFCFLDIRSPGLGDTAMYLCATSPQGADTEAFFGQGTRLTVV.

The chain employs TRBV4-1 and TRBJ2-6, with TRBD2 identical over 9 bases. Germline V gene sequence: CDR1 MGHRA, CDR2 YSYEKL. CDR3 size: 17 residues. Trimming cost V 5 bases and J 0 bases; bases outside gene matches: 5. The CDR3: CASSTLAGPSGANVLTF. DNA of the CDR3: TGCGCCAGCAGCACCCTAGCGGGACCCTCTGGGGCCAACGTCCTGACTTTC.

This clone came up once. The CDR3 DNA follows: TGTGCCAGCAGCCACCGGGACAGGGTGAGCTACACCTTC. Residues: CASSHRDRVSYTF. This rearrangement joins TRBV5-4 to TRBJ1-2; 9 nucleotides match TRBD1. This CDR3 has 13 residues. With 4 bases clipped from V and 9 bases from J, the junction kept 7 bases outside the gene matches. The V gene's germline CDR1 is SGHNT and CDR2 YYREEE (reference sequence).

V usage is TRBV7-9 and J usage is TRBJ1-1; possibly TRBD1 for D (5 bases). Germline V gene lookup returns CDR1 SEHNR and CDR2 FQNEAQ (reference sequence). The V end lost 5 bases, the J end lost 1 base, and 14 bases lay between the germline ends. The CDR3 runs 15 residues. The CDR3 is CASSPTGGGNTEAFF. In DNA form, the CDR3 reads TGTGCCAGCAGCCCAACCGGGGGGGGGAACACTGAAGCTTTCTTT.

The rearrangement uses TRBV27 and TRBJ2-7, with D possibly matching TRBD1 (5 bases). Trimming removed 4 bases at V and 4 bases at J, with 17 bases between. This CDR3 spans 15 amino acids. Germline assignment: CDR1 MNHEY and CDR2 SMNVEV (reference sequence). This CDR3 is CASSSGPRLGYEQYF. The DNA of the CDR3 is TGTGCCAGCAGTTCAGGGCCCCGGTTAGGATACGAGCAGTACTTC.

The chain joins TRBV19 to TRBJ2-1; tentatively, D is TRBD1 (7 bases). The CDR3 consists of 14 residues. V lost 5 bases, J lost 4 bases, and 12 bases lay in between. CDR1 is LNHDA and CDR2 is SQIVND in the germline V gene (reference sequence). CDR3 nucleotides: TGTGCCAGTAGTCCCAGGGGGGCTTACAATGAGCAGTTCTTC. This encodes CASSPRGAYNEQFF.

This chain uses TRBV7-2 with TRBJ2-1; TRBD2 agrees at 9 bases. CDR3 length equals 16 residues. The junction had 4 bases not matched to a gene; V was cut back by 3 bases and J by 1 base. Germline lookup yields CDR1 SGHTA and CDR2 FQGNSA. CDR3 bases: TGTGCCAGCAGCTTGAAGCTAGCGGGGTCCTACAATGAGCAGTTCTTC. It translates to CASSLKLAGSYNEQFF.

The V and J genes are TRBV4-1 and TRBJ2-7; TRBD2 aligns across 9 bases. With 4 bases clipped from V and 0 bases from J, the junction kept 7 bases outside the gene matches. The CDR3 contains 16 residues. Germline V gene sequence: CDR1 MGHRA, CDR2 YSYEKL. The CDR3 spells CASSRLGLALSYEQYF. The CDR3 DNA reads TGCGCCAGCAGCCGGCTTGGACTAGCGCTCTCCTACGAGCAGTACTTC.

The chain uses TRBV5-1 and TRBJ2-5; TRBD2 matches at 12 bases. There are 15 residues in the CDR3. The V gene's germline CDR1 is SGHRS and CDR2 YFSETQ. With 4 bases clipped from V and 5 bases from J, the junction kept 6 bases outside the gene matches. CDR3 DNA sequence: TGCGCCAGCAGCCTGACTAGCGGGAGACTGGAGACCCAGTACTTC. As protein: CASSLTSGRLETQYF.

This chain joins TRBV5-1 and TRBJ2-5; TRBD1 is a possible D gene (5 bases). Gene TRBJ2-7 matches the end of the DNA better, so the J call may be wrong. The CDR3 totals 13 residues. The germline V gene encodes CDR1 SGHRS and CDR2 YFSETQ. The CDR3 DNA sequence: TGCGCCAGCAGCATCGGCGACAGTTACGAGCAGTACTTC. This encodes CASSIGDSYEQYF.

This chain joins TRBV28 and TRBJ1-2; 7 positions match TRBD1. Trimming cost V 6 bases and J 4 bases; bases outside gene matches: 11. Germline lookup yields CDR1 MDHEN and CDR2 SYDVKM. This CDR3 has 15 amino acids. The CDR3 coding sequence is TGTGCCAGCAGAGACCCCGCCCGGGACAGCTATGGCTACACCTTC. Its protein is CASRDPARDSYGYTF.

The rearrangement links TRBV4-1 to TRBJ1-3; 9 nucleotides agree with TRBD1. J was trimmed by 6 bases and V by 4 bases; bases with no gene match: 4. CDR3 length: 14 amino acids. Germline-derived CDR1 and CDR2 are MGHRA and YSYEKL. The CDR3 sequence is CASSRTGELNTIYF. The CDR3 DNA follows: TGCGCCAGCAGCCGGACAGGGGAGTTAAACACCATATATTTT.

This sequence joins TRBV10-2 and TRBJ1-2, with a possible D match to TRBD1 (5 bases). The V gene lost 5 bases and the J gene lost 2 bases, with 12 bases spanning the gap. CDR1 and CDR2 from the germline V gene are WSHSY and SAAADI. This CDR3 region has 14 residues. The CDR3 loop reads CASSSPPGNYGYTF. CDR3 nucleotides: TGCGCCAGCAGTAGCCCCCCAGGGAACTATGGCTACACCTTC.